This TCR beta chain was identified in a study of T cell repertoires in cytomegalovirus infection. On the study more broadly: Public TCR beta signatures were indicative of both CMV infection and a matching HLA type.

Study-level points and caveats: Of the TCR beta families, the public ones yielded a cumulative frequency that identified carriers of CMV plus the relevant HLA. The study found HLA-C-restricted CMV-specific TCR beta clonotypes dominating the ex vivo response.

With regard to this clonotype: The antigen is undetermined.

TCRdb redid the calling of the reads with MiXCR, one entry per CDR3 protein. In the table there are roughly 180,000 distinct CDR3 sequences, about 30% of which are singletons. The V end was cut by 4 bases, the J end by 4 bases, with 10 bases between. CDR3 size: 13 residues. This clonotype was obtained from a human donor in good health (CMV status not recorded). Some clones in this sample may be carry-over from other donors' samples. The genes are TRBV12-3 or TRBV12-4 and TRBJ1-1, with D possibly matching TRBD1 (5 bases). The specimen sequenced was PBMCs. The CDR3: CASSWDGVTEAFF. DNA for the CDR3: TGTGCCAGCAGTTGGGACGGAGTCACTGAAGCTTTCTTT.